The table lists the clone carrying this T cell receptor beta chain with a few counts. The target antigen is unknown. The source of the sample is a study of T-cell memory formation after mild COVID-19. Study overall: Largely donor-specific TCR clusters were found. Study-wide results and caveats: Cross-reactive memory appears to have joined, as suggested by some responding clones showing up in pre-infection memory. While clones contracting from day 15 to 85 were balanced between CD4 and CD8, later expanders leaned CD4+. CD4+ contracting clones were mainly CM and EM; CD8+ ones, EMRA.

V was pared by 8 bases and J by 0 bases, with 14 bases between. Germline CDR1 and CDR2: SGHAT and FQNNGV. This CDR3 is built from 14 residues. TCRdb re-analysed the 5' RACE reads in MiXCR, keeping a single row per CDR3 protein. The repertoire has approximately 450,000 distinct CDR3 sequences, about 18% of them found once; the top ten carry 12%. The chain employs TRBV11-2 and TRBJ2-7, with D possibly TRBD2 on 5 matching bases. The sample taken for sequencing was PBMCs or a T cell subset sorted from them (not recorded which). The sequence was obtained from an adult woman who had mild COVID-19 (a few samples of this study predate the infection). Cell type and time point are not known. CDR3 sequence: CASPRRADSYEQYF. CDR3 in DNA: TGTGCCAGCCCGCGGAGAGCGGACTCCTACGAGCAGTACTTC.